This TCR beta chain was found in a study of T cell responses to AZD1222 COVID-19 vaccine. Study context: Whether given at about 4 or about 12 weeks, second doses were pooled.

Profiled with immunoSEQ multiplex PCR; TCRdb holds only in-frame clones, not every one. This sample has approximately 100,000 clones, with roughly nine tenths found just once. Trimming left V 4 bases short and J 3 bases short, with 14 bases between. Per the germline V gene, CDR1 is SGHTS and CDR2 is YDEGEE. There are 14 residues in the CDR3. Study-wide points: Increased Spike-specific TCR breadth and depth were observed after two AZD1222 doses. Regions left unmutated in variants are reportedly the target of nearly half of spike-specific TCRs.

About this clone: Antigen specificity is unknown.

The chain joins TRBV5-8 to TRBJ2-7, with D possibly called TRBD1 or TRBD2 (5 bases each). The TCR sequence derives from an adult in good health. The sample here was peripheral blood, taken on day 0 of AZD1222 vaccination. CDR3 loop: CASSPWGSGYEQYF. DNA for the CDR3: TGTGCCAGCAGCCCTTGGGGCAGCGGCTACGAGCAGTACTTC. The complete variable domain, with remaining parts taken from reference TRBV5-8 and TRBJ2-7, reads EAGVTQSPTHLIKTRGQQATLRCSPISGHTSVYWYQQALGLGLQFLLWYDEGEERNRGNFPPRFSGRQFPNYSSELNVNALELEDSALYLCASSPWGSGYEQYFGPGTRLTVT.